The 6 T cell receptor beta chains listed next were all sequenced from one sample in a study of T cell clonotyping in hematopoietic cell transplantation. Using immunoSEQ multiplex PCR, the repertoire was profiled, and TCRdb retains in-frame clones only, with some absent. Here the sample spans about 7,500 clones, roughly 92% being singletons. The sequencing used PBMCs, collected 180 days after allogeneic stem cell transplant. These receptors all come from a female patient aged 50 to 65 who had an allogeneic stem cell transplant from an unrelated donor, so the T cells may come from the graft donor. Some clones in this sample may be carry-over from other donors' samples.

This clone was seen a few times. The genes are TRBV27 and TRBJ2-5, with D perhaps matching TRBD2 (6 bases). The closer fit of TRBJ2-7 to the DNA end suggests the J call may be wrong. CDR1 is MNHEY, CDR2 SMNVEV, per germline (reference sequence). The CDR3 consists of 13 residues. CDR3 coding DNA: TGTGCCAGCAGTTCGGGGGTAAACTACGAGCAGTACTTC. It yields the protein CASSSGVNYEQYF.

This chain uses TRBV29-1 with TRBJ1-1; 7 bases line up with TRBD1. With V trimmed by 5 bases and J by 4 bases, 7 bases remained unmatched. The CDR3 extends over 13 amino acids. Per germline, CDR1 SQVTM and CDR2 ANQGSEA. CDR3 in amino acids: CSVKPTGTTEAFF. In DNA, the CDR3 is TGCAGCGTTAAACCGACAGGGACCACTGAAGCTTTCTTT.

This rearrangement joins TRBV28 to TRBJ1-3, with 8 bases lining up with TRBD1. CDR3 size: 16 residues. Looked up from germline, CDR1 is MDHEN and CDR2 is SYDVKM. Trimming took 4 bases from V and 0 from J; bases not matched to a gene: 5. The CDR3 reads CASSSLTGASGNTIYF. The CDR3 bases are TGTGCCAGCAGTTCTCTGACAGGGGCCTCTGGAAACACCATATATTTT. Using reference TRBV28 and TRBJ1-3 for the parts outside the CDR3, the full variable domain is DVKVTQSSRYLVKRTGEKVFLECVQDMDHENMFWYRQDPGLGLRLIYFSYDVKMKEKGDIPEGYSVSREKKERFSLILESASTNQTSMYLCASSSLTGASGNTIYFGEGSWLTVV.

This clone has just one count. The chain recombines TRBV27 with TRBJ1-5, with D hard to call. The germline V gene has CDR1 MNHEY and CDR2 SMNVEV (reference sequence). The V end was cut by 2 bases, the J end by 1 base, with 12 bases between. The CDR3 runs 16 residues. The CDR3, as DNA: TGTGCCAGCAGTTTAAAAGGTCCGAGGAGCAATCAGCCCCAGCATTTT. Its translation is CASSLKGPRSNQPQHF.

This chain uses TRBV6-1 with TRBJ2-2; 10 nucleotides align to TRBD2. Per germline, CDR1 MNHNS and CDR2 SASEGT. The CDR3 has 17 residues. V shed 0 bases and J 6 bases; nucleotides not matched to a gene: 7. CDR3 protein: CASSEAGLALWAGELFF. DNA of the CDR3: TGTGCCAGCAGTGAAGCGGGACTAGCGTTGTGGGCCGGGGAGCTGTTTTTT.

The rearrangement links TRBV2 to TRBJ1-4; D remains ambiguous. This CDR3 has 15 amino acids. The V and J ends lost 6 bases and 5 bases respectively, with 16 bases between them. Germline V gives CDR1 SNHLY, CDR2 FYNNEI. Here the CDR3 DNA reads TGTGCCAGCAGGATAGGACTAAGCCCGAATGAAAAACTGTTTTTT. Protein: CASRIGLSPNEKLFF.